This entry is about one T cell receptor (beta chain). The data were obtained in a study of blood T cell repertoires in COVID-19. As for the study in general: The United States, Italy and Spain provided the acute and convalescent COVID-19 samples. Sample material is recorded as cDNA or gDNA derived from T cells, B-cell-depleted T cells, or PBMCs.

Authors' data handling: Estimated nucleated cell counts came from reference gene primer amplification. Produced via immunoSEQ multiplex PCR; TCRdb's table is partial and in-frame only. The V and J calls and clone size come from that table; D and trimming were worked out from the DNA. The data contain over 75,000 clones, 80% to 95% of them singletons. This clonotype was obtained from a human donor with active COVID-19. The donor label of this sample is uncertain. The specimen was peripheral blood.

DNA for the CDR3: TGCGCCAGCAGTGAGGTAGGGGGAAACTATGGCTACACCTTC. It codes for CASSEVGGNYGYTF. V is TRBV10-2 and J is TRBJ1-2, with TRBD1 as a possible D gene (6 bases). The CDR3 consists of 14 residues. Trimming took 2 bases from V and 2 from J, leaving 9 bases between them. CDR1 WSHSY and CDR2 SAAADI come from the germline V gene.